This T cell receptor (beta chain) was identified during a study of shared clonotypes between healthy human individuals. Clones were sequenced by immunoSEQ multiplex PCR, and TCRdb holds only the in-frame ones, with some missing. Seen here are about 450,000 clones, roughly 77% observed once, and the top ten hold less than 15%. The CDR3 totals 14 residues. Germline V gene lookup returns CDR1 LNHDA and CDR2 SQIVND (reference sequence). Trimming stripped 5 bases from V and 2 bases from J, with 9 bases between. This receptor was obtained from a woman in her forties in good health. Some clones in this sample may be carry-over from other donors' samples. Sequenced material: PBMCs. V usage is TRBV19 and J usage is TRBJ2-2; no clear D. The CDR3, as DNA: TGTGCCAGTAGTTTTCTGGCTAACACCGGGGAGCTGTTTTTT. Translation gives CASSFLANTGELFF.